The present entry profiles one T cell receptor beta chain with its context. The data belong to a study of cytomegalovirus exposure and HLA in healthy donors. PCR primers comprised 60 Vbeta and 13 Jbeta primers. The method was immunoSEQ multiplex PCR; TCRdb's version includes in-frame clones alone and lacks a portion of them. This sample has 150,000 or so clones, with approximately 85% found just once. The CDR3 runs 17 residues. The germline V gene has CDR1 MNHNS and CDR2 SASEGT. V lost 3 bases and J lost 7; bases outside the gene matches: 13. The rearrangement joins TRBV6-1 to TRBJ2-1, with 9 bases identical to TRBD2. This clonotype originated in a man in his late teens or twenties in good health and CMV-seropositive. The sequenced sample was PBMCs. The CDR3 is CASSDGGGLAPWNEQFF. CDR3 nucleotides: TGTGCCAGCAGTGACGGAGGGGGACTAGCACCGTGGAATGAGCAGTTCTTC.